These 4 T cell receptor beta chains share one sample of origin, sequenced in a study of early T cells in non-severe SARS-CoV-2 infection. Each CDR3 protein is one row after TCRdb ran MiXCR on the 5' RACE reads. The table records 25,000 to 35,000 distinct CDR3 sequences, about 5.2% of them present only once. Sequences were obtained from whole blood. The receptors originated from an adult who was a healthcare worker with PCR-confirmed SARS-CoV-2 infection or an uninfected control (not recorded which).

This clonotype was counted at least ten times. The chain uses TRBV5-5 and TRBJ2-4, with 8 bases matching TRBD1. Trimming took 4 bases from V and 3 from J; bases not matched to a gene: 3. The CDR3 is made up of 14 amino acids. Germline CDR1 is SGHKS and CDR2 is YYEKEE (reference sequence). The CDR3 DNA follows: TGTGCCAGCAGCATACAGGGGGACAAAAACATTCAGTACTTC. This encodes CASSIQGDKNIQYF.

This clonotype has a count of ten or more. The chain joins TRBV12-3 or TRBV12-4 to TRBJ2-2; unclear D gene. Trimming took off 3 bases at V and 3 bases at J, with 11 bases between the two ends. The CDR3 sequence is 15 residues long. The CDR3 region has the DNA TGTGCCAGCAGTTTTTTGGCATTACACACCGGGGAGCTGTTTTTT. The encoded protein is CASSFLALHTGELFF.

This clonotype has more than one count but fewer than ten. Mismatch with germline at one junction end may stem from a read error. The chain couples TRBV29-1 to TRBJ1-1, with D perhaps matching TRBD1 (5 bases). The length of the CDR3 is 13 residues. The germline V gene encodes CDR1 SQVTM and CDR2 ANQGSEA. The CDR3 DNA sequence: TGCAGCGCCACAGGTACGTTGAATACTGAAGCTTTCTTT. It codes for CSATGTLNTEAFF.

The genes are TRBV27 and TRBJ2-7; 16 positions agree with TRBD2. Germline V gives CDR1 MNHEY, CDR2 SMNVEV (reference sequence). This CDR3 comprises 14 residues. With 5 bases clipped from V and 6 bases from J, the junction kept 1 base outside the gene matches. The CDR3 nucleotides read TGTGCCAGCAGTGGGACTAGCGGGAGGGTCGAGCAGTACTTC. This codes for CASSGTSGRVEQYF.